The rows below give T cell receptor beta chains drawn from one sample of a study of shared clonotypes between healthy human individuals. Clones were read by immunoSEQ multiplex PCR, and TCRdb kept only the in-frame ones, dropping some. The table has roughly 2.1 million clones, 85% to 95% seen once; the top ten hold around 1.7%. What was sequenced was naive CD8+ T cells from PBMCs. Source of these receptors: a man between 18 and 35 years old in good health. Some clones in this sample may be carry-over from other donors' samples. The CDR3 runs from the conserved cysteine through the conserved F or W. A D gene is named only where the DNA matches it firmly. The listing skips clone size in some rows; elsewhere it reads once, few, many or a size class.

TRBJ1-2 | . | . | TRBV11-1 | CASSLLGASGYTF | TGTGCCAGCAGCTTATTGGGGGCTTCTGGCTACACCTTC
TRBJ2-7 | . | . | TRBV15 | CATSWPSSYEQYF | TGTGCCACCAGTTGGCCAAGCTCCTACGAGCAGTACTTC
TRBJ1-2 | . | . | TRBV11-2 | CASSLNGLDGGYTF | TGTGCCAGCAGCTTAAACGGATTAGACGGGGGCTACACCTTC
TRBJ1-1 | . | . | TRBV7-8 | CASSLGVRNTEAFF | TGTGCCAGCAGCTTAGGCGTGCGGAACACTGAAGCTTTCTTT
TRBJ2-3 | . | . | TRBV6-6 | CASSYWGTSTDTQYF | TGTGCCAGCAGTTATTGGGGGACAAGCACAGATACGCAGTATTTT
TRBJ2-7 | . | TRBD2 | TRBV27 | CASSLRGAGGHHEQYF | TGTGCCAGCAGTTTAAGAGGGGCGGGAGGACACCACGAGCAGTACTTC
TRBJ2-7 | . | TRBD2 | TRBV4-1 | CASSPVGREGTYEQYF | TGCGCCAGCAGCCCGGTAGGGAGGGAGGGAACCTACGAGCAGTACTTC
TRBJ2-1 | . | . | TRBV27 | CASSSRVINEQFF | TGTGCCAGCAGCAGCAGGGTGATCAATGAGCAGTTCTTC
TRBJ1-1 | . | . | TRBV27 | CASSLKGYEAFF | TGTGCCAGCAGTTTGAAGGGGTATGAAGCTTTCTTT
TRBJ2-7 | . | TRBD2 | TRBV11-2 | CASSNSGRTYEQYF | TGTGCCAGCAGCAATAGCGGGAGGACCTACGAGCAGTACTTC
TRBJ2-7 | . | . | TRBV27 | CASREDRSYEQYF | TGTGCCAGCAGGGAAGACAGGTCCTACGAGCAGTACTTC
TRBJ2-2 | . | . | TRBV28 | CASSSKLLRLRDTGELFF | TGTGCCAGCAGTTCAAAGCTCCTACGACTCAGGGACACCGGGGAGCTGTTTTTT
TRBJ1-2 | . | . | TRBV10-3 | CAISESKNYGYTF | TGTGCCATCAGTGAGTCCAAGAACTATGGCTACACCTTC
TRBJ2-1 | . | TRBD2 | TRBV11-2 | CASSLGGPSGRAQFF | TGTGCCAGCAGCTTAGGGGGGCCTAGCGGGAGGGCGCAGTTCTTC
TRBJ2-2 | once | . | TRBV29-1 | CSVVEDTGELFF | TGCAGCGTTGTCGAGGACACCGGGGAGCTGTTTTTT
TRBJ2-7 | once | TRBD2 | TRBV11-2 | CASSLGPSGLAASYEQYF | TGTGCCAGCAGCTTAGGCCCGTCGGGACTAGCGGCGTCCTACGAGCAGTACTTC
TRBJ2-7 | . | . | TRBV27 | CASKKGSGYGEQYF | TGTGCCAGCAAGAAAGGGTCCGGGTATGGTGAGCAGTACTTC
TRBJ2-3 | . | TRBD2 | TRBV9 | CASSAPLAGGDTDTQYF | TGTGCCAGCAGCGCGCCGCTAGCGGGGGGAGACACAGATACGCAGTATTTT
TRBJ2-5 | . | . | TRBV2 | CAERPSLREETQYF | TGTGCCGAACGACCATCCCTCCGAGAAGAGACCCAGTACTTC
TRBJ1-3 | . | . | TRBV11-2 | CASSLISNTIYF | TGTGCCAGCAGCTTAATCAGCAACACCATATATTTT
TRBJ2-2 | once | TRBD2 | TRBV9 | CASSPRGGNTGELFF | TGTGCCAGCAGCCCCCGCGGGGGGAACACCGGGGAGCTGTTTTTT
TRBJ2-7 | . | TRBD1 | TRBV10-2 | CASRAPGTGAYEQYF | TGCGCCAGCAGGGCGCCCGGGACAGGGGCCTACGAGCAGTACTTC
TRBJ2-7 | . | TRBD1 | TRBV30 | CAWDGTGGQYEQYF | TGTGCCTGGGACGGGACAGGGGGCCAGTACGAGCAGTACTTC
TRBJ2-7 | . | . | TRBV9 | CASSVGRVGYEQYF | TGTGCCAGCAGCGTAGGGAGGGTTGGATACGAGCAGTACTTC
TRBJ2-2 | . | TRBD2 | TRBV5-1 | CASSGRGTSGRAPTANTGELFF | TGCGCCAGCAGCGGAAGGGGGACTAGCGGGAGGGCGCCTACCGCGAACACCGGGGAGCTGTTTTTT
TRBJ1-1 | . | . | TRBV7-9 | CASRPAEIGTEAFF | TGTGCCAGCAGACCCGCGGAAATCGGCACTGAAGCTTTCTTT
TRBJ1-5 | . | TRBD1 | TRBV27 | CASSPLGSQGVRNQPQHF | TGTGCCAGCAGTCCCTTAGGTTCACAGGGGGTGAGAAATCAGCCCCAGCATTTT
TRBJ2-1 | . | . | TRBV28 | CASSSGDEQFF | TGTGCCAGCAGTTCAGGGGATGAGCAGTTCTTC
TRBJ1-2 | . | . | TRBV4-2 | CASTSIGALPNYGYTF | TGTGCCAGCACCTCAATTGGGGCCCTACCCAACTATGGCTACACCTTC
TRBJ2-1 | . | TRBD2 | TRBV2 | CASRGGGVEQFF | TGTGCCAGCAGAGGCGGGGGAGTTGAGCAGTTCTTC
TRBJ2-1 | . | . | TRBV7-8 | CASSFPRNEQFF | TGTGCCAGCAGCTTTCCGAGGAATGAGCAGTTCTTC
TRBJ2-7 | . | . | TRBV7-9 | CASSFVGAQPYEQYF | TGTGCCAGCAGCTTCGTGGGGGCACAGCCCTACGAGCAGTACTTC
TRBJ1-4 | once | . | TRBV11-2 | CASSLDLLLLDGRNEKLFF | TGTGCCAGCAGCTTAGATCTCCTCCTTTTGGACGGTCGTAATGAAAAACTGTTTTTT
TRBJ1-6 | once | . | TRBV28 | CASSGTWNSPLHF | TGTGCCAGCAGTGGGACATGGAATTCACCCCTCCACTTT
TRBJ2-7 | . | . | TRBV2 | CASSVARSNYEQYF | TGTGCCAGCAGTGTAGCCAGGAGCAACTACGAGCAGTACTTC
TRBJ1-5 | . | TRBD1 | TRBV6-1 | CASSGQTGGYSNQPQHF | TGTGCCAGCAGTGGGCAGACAGGGGGTTATAGCAATCAGCCCCAGCATTTT
TRBJ2-7 | . | . | TRBV27 | CASSLSMTGLWRDEQYF | TGTGCCAGCAGTTTATCGATGACGGGGTTATGGAGAGACGAGCAGTACTTC
TRBJ2-7 | . | TRBD2 | TRBV9 | CASSHGLAGGHDSYEQYF | TGTGCCAGCAGCCATGGACTAGCGGGAGGACACGATTCCTACGAGCAGTACTTC
TRBJ1-2 | . | . | TRBV6-5 | CASSYSSFGGIGYTF | TGTGCCAGCAGTTACTCGTCGTTCGGGGGCATTGGCTACACCTTC
TRBJ2-2 | . | . | TRBV7-6 | CASSLAGTANTGELFF | TGTGCCAGCAGCTTGGCCGGGACTGCGAACACCGGGGAGCTGTTTTTT